The 28 T cell receptor beta chains below all came from one sample that was sequenced in a study of blood T cell repertoires in COVID-19. This table comes from immunoSEQ multiplex PCR, and its TCRdb copy is limited to in-frame clones, with some not included. The sample gives 270,000 or so clones, about nine tenths of which show up once; over 3.5% is in the top ten. The sample taken for sequencing was PBMCs or T cells enriched from blood (not recorded which). The receptors were sampled from a woman aged 25 to 39 with acute COVID-19.

This clone was observed a handful of times. The chain is built from TRBV24-1 and TRBJ2-3; no clear D gene. Trimming stripped 5 bases from V and 3 bases from J, with 8 bases between. Germline CDR1 reads KGHDR; CDR2 reads SFDVKD. The CDR3 runs 13 residues. The CDR3 region has the DNA TGTGCCACCAGTGCTGGAGCGACAGATACGCAGTATTTT. Its protein is CATSAGATDTQYF.

This chain uses TRBV5-1 with TRBJ1-1; D is unclear. There are 13 residues in the CDR3. Germline CDR1 is SGHRS and CDR2 is YFSETQ. The ends were cut back, 4 bases at V and 4 bases at J, with 11 bases in the middle. DNA for the CDR3: TGCGCCAGCAGCCCTGGAGGAGGCACTGAAGCTTTCTTT. Translating gives CASSPGGGTEAFF.

The rearrangement links TRBV7-9 to TRBJ2-6; possible D gene TRBD1, 6 bases. The CDR3 spans 15 residues. Per germline, CDR1 SEHNR and CDR2 FQNEAQ (reference sequence). V dropped 4 bases and J dropped 4 bases, with 11 bases sitting between them. In DNA, the CDR3 is TGTGCCAGCAGCTCGTCAGGGGTCGGGGCCAACGTCCTGACTTTC. Translation: CASSSSGVGANVLTF.

The V and J genes are TRBV7-6 and TRBJ2-1, with D possibly being TRBD1 (5 bases). Between the trimmed V and J ends, which lost 5 bases and 4 bases, there was a span of 15 bases. The CDR3 extends over 15 amino acids. Germline assignment: CDR1 SGHVS and CDR2 FNYEAQ. The CDR3 loop reads CASSNSGHLYNEQFF. For the CDR3, the DNA is TGTGCCAGCAGCAACTCAGGACACCTGTACAATGAGCAGTTCTTC.

V usage is TRBV7-8 and J usage is TRBJ1-4; no clear D gene. Germline lookup yields CDR1 SGHVS and CDR2 FQNEAQ. The CDR3 runs to 16 residues. Trimming took off 1 base at V and 0 bases at J, with 9 bases between the two ends. CDR3 amino acids: CASSLGRVATNEKLFF. The CDR3 DNA reads as TGTGCCAGCAGCTTAGGGAGAGTAGCAACTAATGAAAAACTGTTTTTT.

The rearrangement links TRBV7-3 to TRBJ2-3, with no clear D. The CDR3 has 16 residues. Per germline, CDR1 SGHTA and CDR2 FQGTGA. V was cut by 0 bases and J by 1 base, with 11 bases left in between. The CDR3 here is CASSLTGPAGTDTQYF. The CDR3 DNA sequence: TGTGCCAGCAGCTTAACTGGTCCCGCGGGCACAGATACGCAGTATTTT.

V and J are TRBV6-5 and TRBJ2-1; TRBD2 matches at 9 bases. Germline V gene data show CDR1 as MNHEY and CDR2 as SVGAGI. There are 14 residues in the CDR3. Trimming took 10 bases from V and 7 from J; bases not matched to a gene: 11. As DNA, the CDR3 is TGTGCCACAGAGAGGCGGGAGGGCCTGAATGAGCAGTTCTTC. This codes for CATERREGLNEQFF.

This clone has only one observation. The V call is TRBV4-2, the J call TRBJ2-2; TRBD2 matches at 12 bases. CDR3 length equals 18 residues. The germline V gene has CDR1 LGHNA and CDR2 YNFKEQ. J gave up 4 bases and V 0 bases, and 6 bases lay outside the gene matches. Here the CDR3 reads CASSQDLTSGSSTGELFF. In DNA, the CDR3 is TGTGCCAGCAGCCAAGATTTGACTAGCGGGAGCAGCACCGGGGAGCTGTTTTTT.

This clone was seen only once. The gene calls are TRBV25-1 and TRBJ2-7; no reliable D call. The V end lost 2 bases, the J end lost 0 bases, and 5 bases lay between the germline ends. The germline V gene encodes CDR1 MGHDK and CDR2 SYGVNS. This CDR3 comprises 13 residues. In DNA, the CDR3 is TGTGCCAGCAGTGAAGAGCCCTCCTACGAGCAGTACTTC. The encoded protein is CASSEEPSYEQYF.

This clone was counted between two and nine times. The DNA for the CDR3 is TGTGCCAGTAGTAGACTATTGGGACTAAGGGATACGCAGTATTTT. This gives the protein CASSRLLGLRDTQYF. V usage is TRBV19 and J usage is TRBJ2-3, with 7 bases lining up with TRBD2. Germline trimming cut 4 bases from V and 6 bases from J; bases unmatched to any gene: 10. Germline lookup yields CDR1 LNHDA and CDR2 SQIVND (reference sequence). CDR3 length equals 15 residues.

V and J are TRBV6-5 and TRBJ2-5; maybe TRBD1 (5 bases). The V end lost 0 bases, the J end lost 2 bases, and 10 bases lay between the germline ends. Germline CDR1 MNHEY, CDR2 SVGAGI. The CDR3 length is 15 residues. The CDR3 reads CASSYSKRQQETQYF. The CDR3 DNA reads TGTGCCAGCAGTTACTCCAAAAGACAGCAAGAGACCCAGTACTTC.

The V call is TRBV4-1, the J call TRBJ1-2, with D perhaps TRBD1 (6 bases). Germline CDR1 is MGHRA and CDR2 is YSYEKL. V was clipped by 1 base and J by 9 bases, with 9 bases between them. The CDR3 sequence is 12 residues long. The CDR3 region has the DNA TGCGCCAGCAGCCAAGGGACAGCAAGCTACACCTTC. Its translation is CASSQGTASYTF.

The gene calls are TRBV28 and TRBJ2-7; D is ambiguous. The CDR3 runs 12 residues. Germline CDR1 MDHEN, CDR2 SYDVKM. V lost 8 bases and J lost 12, with 20 bases in between. CDR3 bases: TGTGCCAGCCGGAAAGACTCTGCTAAGATGTACTTC. Its protein product is CASRKDSAKMYF.

This rearrangement joins TRBV7-9 to TRBJ2-1; 11 nucleotides agree with TRBD1. The CDR3 runs to 16 residues. Germline V gene sequence: CDR1 SEHNR, CDR2 FQNEAQ (reference sequence). J gave up 3 bases and V 6 bases, and 7 bases lay outside the gene matches. The CDR3, as DNA: TGTGCCAGCAGTTCCGGACAGGGGGCCTTCTACAATGAGCAGTTCTTC. This translates into CASSSGQGAFYNEQFF.

The rearrangement links TRBV4-1 to TRBJ2-1; D possibly corresponds to TRBD2 (5 bases). Germline loops: CDR1 MGHRA, CDR2 YSYEKL. The V end lost 0 bases, the J end lost 3 bases, and 12 bases lay between the germline ends. There are 16 residues in the CDR3. The CDR3 nucleotides are TGCGCCAGCAGCCAAGATAGTATCAGCGGCTACAATGAGCAGTTCTTC. Amino acid sequence: CASSQDSISGYNEQFF.

Only one count was recorded for this clone. The rearrangement uses TRBV6-1 and TRBJ2-1; 8 bases are shared with TRBD1. This CDR3 region has 16 residues. CDR1 and CDR2 (germline): MNHNS, SASEGT. Germline trimming cut 3 bases from V and 0 bases from J; bases unmatched to any gene: 4. The CDR3 DNA sequence: TGTGCCAGCAGTGACATTACAGGGGGCTCCTACAATGAGCAGTTCTTC. Protein sequence: CASSDITGGSYNEQFF.

The genes are TRBV28 and TRBJ1-1, with D maybe TRBD1 (6 bases). Germline lookup yields CDR1 MDHEN and CDR2 SYDVKM. V was cut by 7 bases and J by 5 bases, with 11 bases left in between. The CDR3 contains 12 residues. The chain's CDR3 is CASNREGTEAFF. CDR3 bases: TGTGCCAGCAACAGGGAAGGAACTGAAGCTTTCTTT.

The chain recombines TRBV18 with TRBJ1-2; 10 bases agree with TRBD1. Germline CDR1 and CDR2: KGHSH and LQKENI. The CDR3 has 16 amino acids. V dropped 0 bases and J dropped 4; count of bases not matched to a gene: 5. CDR3 coding DNA: TGTGCCAGCTCACCACCGGGACAGGGGATATTCTATGGCTACACCTTC. This encodes CASSPPGQGIFYGYTF.

The genes are TRBV10-3 and TRBJ2-6, with unresolved D. The germline CDR1 and CDR2 sequences are ENHRY and SYGVKD. This CDR3 comprises 14 residues. V dropped 4 bases and J dropped 2 bases, with 6 bases sitting between them. The CDR3 region is CAISVETGANVLTF. In DNA form, the CDR3 reads TGTGCCATCAGTGTGGAGACTGGGGCCAACGTCCTGACTTTC.

The chain is built from TRBV11-1 and TRBJ2-1, with TRBD2 as a possible D gene (6 bases). Germline V CDR1 and CDR2: SGHAT, FQDESV (reference sequence). The CDR3 consists of 14 residues. With 5 bases removed from V and 9 bases from J, the gap between germline ends came to 17 bases. CDR3 nucleotide sequence: TGTGCCAGCAGCCAAACCCCGCTAGCGTTTGAGCAGTTCTTC. Translating it yields CASSQTPLAFEQFF. Filled out from reference TRBV11-1 and TRBJ2-1, the complete variable domain reads EAEVAQSPRYKITEKSQAVAFWCDPISGHATLYWYRQILGQGPELLVQFQDESVVDDSQLPKDRFSAERLKGVDSTLKIQPAELGDSAMYLCASSQTPLAFEQFFGPGTRLTVL.

The chain employs TRBV3-1 (or the pseudogene TRBV3-2) and TRBJ2-3; tentative D call: TRBD2 (6 bases). The length of the CDR3 is 14 residues. Germline-derived CDR1 and CDR2 are LGHDT and YNNKEL (reference sequence). Between the trimmed V and J ends, which lost 1 base and 5 bases, there was a span of 10 bases. In DNA, the CDR3 is TGTGCCAGCAGCCAAGGGAGGGCCGGAGATACGCAGTATTTT. Translating it yields CASSQGRAGDTQYF.

The rearrangement joins TRBV27 to TRBJ1-5; D not resolved. The CDR3 is 13 amino acids. Germline CDR1 MNHEY, CDR2 SMNVEV (reference sequence). Trimming pared 2 bases from V and 5 bases from J, leaving 7 bases between. CDR3 sequence reads: CASSLAPDQPQHF. Here the CDR3 DNA reads TGTGCCAGCAGTTTAGCCCCAGATCAGCCCCAGCATTTT.

V usage is TRBV5-4 and J usage is TRBJ2-7, with TRBD2 matching over 12 bases. V gave up 0 bases and J gave up 7 bases; unmatched junction bases: 5. This CDR3 contains 15 residues. Germline V gene data show CDR1 as SGHNT and CDR2 as YYREEE (reference sequence). CDR3 DNA: TGTGCCAGCAGCTTGGCTAGCGGGAGGGAGGGGGAGCAGTACTTC. This gives the protein CASSLASGREGEQYF.

This sequence joins TRBV3-1 (or the pseudogene TRBV3-2) and TRBJ2-7, with D perhaps matching TRBD1 (6 bases). The germline CDR1 and CDR2 sequences are LGHDT and YNNKEL (reference sequence). V lost 3 bases, J lost 2 bases, and 11 bases lay in between. The CDR3 covers 14 residues. CDR3 in amino acids: CASSQATGPYEQYF. CDR3 bases: TGTGCCAGCAGCCAGGCGACAGGCCCCTACGAGCAGTACTTC.

The rearrangement links TRBV7-2 to TRBJ2-3; tentative D call: TRBD2 (5 bases). The V end was cut by 1 base, the J end by 6 bases, with 11 bases between. Germline V CDR1 and CDR2: SGHTA, FQGNSA. This CDR3 has 14 residues. CDR3 amino acids: CASSLVNGGDTQYF. CDR3 DNA sequence: TGTGCCAGCAGCTTAGTCAACGGCGGGGATACGCAGTATTTT.

This chain links TRBV6-5 with TRBJ1-5; 8 bases agree with TRBD1. There are 14 residues in the CDR3. The V gene's germline CDR1 is MNHEY and CDR2 SVGAGI. Germline trimming cut 6 bases from V and 2 bases from J; bases unmatched to any gene: 3. Written as DNA, the CDR3 is TGTGCCAGCAGACCGACAGGGGGCAATCAGCCCCAGCATTTT. It translates to CASRPTGGNQPQHF.

This sequence joins TRBV28 and TRBJ2-3; TRBD2 agrees at 7 bases. With 6 bases clipped from V and 0 bases from J, the junction kept 9 bases outside the gene matches. Germline loops: CDR1 MDHEN, CDR2 SYDVKM. The CDR3 length is 16 residues. The CDR3 region is CASRLPGTTSTDTQYF. CDR3 nucleotide sequence: TGTGCCAGCAGGCTTCCCGGGACTACTAGCACAGATACGCAGTATTTT.

The chain employs TRBV12-5 and TRBJ2-7, with D unresolved. Germline-derived CDR1 and CDR2 are LGHNT and FRNRAP. The CDR3 is 14 amino acids. Trimming removed 0 bases from V and 2 bases from J, with 8 bases in between. CDR3 amino acids: CASGLVDWAYEQYF. The CDR3 DNA reads TGTGCTAGTGGTTTGGTAGACTGGGCCTACGAGCAGTACTTC.